A single T cell receptor (beta chain) is shown here with its context. This record belongs to a study of control samples from healthy donors and cancer patients. Germline assignment: CDR1 SGDLS and CDR2 YYNGEE. This CDR3 region has 16 residues. V gave up 2 bases and J gave up 10 bases, with 24 bases separating them. The table came from immunoSEQ multiplex PCR; TCRdb's copy has only in-frame clones and leaves some out. The table records around 70,000 clones, 85% to 95% of them present only once. Sample: blood. The chain has TRBV9 and TRBJ1-1; TRBD1 might be the D (5 bases). This sequence originates from a woman in her thirties in good health. The CDR3 sequence: CASSVSFGPGLVGAFF. In DNA form, the CDR3 reads TGTGCCAGCAGCGTCTCCTTTGGGCCAGGGTTGGTTGGAGCTTTCTTT.